A single T cell receptor (beta chain) is shown here with its context. This receptor's antigen is unknown. No quality values exist for individual bases; no much larger clone is one base distant. To prepare the library, the immunoSEQ multiplex PCR assay was applied. Rearranged TCR beta chain sequences were amplified using the hsTCRB Kit according to the manufacturer's protocol. Sequencing of TCRB libraries was carried out on an Illumina MiSeq. In the paper's pipeline: The kit vendor's proprietary platform handled demultiplexing, trimming and gene mapping. TCRdb provides this immuneACCESS table in a form limited to in-frame rearrangements. Some clones are lacking; in checked studies, under half of them reflect an unresolved V gene, and why the rest are absent is not known. V and J calls and clone size are those listed in that table; D and trimming were worked out from the DNA. The sample includes about 88,000 clones, with 82% observed a single time. In total, the top ten clones hold about 5.1% of the sample.

Explained via the paper, the time point label denotes: baseline, week 1 (first vaccination visit). The treatment or condition label corresponds to: pre-vaccination baseline after standard-of-care therapy. The donors had newly diagnosed IDH1-mutant astrocytomas of WHO grade 3 or 4 that showed loss of nuclear ATRX. The samples were drawn from NOA16, a multicentre, single-arm, open-label phase I trial in Germany that tested a mutant IDH1 peptide vaccine in humans for the first time. For immunogenicity testing, the blood drawn at visit V03 was used as the baseline sample. The DNeasy Blood and Tissue Kit was used to extract genomic DNA from EDTA blood for TCRB sequencing. These data belong to a study of a mutant IDH1 vaccine in newly diagnosed glioma (dated by TCRdb to the early 2020s). Turning to the overall study: Of the approximately 30 treated patients, approximately 60% were male and roughly 38% were female, and a mean age of approximately 40 years was recorded. Prior to enrollment, standard therapy consisting of radiotherapy alone, temozolomide alone, or radiochemotherapy with temozolomide had been administered to patients, with the combination being received by most patients. Peripheral blood was collected at six visits: V03 (baseline), V05, V07, V10, V12 and V13. For exploratory analyses, longitudinal TCRB deep sequencing was carried out in about two dozen treated patients wherever samples were available. Overall study results and their limits: Changes in the top peripheral T cell clonotypes picked up by TCRB sequencing did not appear to be linked to pseudoprogression. Availability determined which PBMC samples were chosen for TCRB deep sequencing. According to the authors, sample limitations meant that analyses of patient blood samples could not be reproduced. Across multiple MHC alleles, vaccine-induced immune responses were seen in around 93% of patients.

V and J are truncated by 6 bases and 8 bases respectively, leaving an intervening sequence of 20 bases. CDR1 and CDR2, per the germline V gene (reference sequence), are SEHNR and FQNEAQ. Taken from cysteine to phenylalanine, the CDR3 has 15 residues. Only the CDR3 DNA stays, 45 bases, in frame from base 1. The sample was PBMCs, taken from a glioma patient treated with radiotherapy, temozolomide or both. This chain joins TRBV7-9 to TRBJ2-1; the D region may be TRBD1 or TRBD2, each matching 6 bases equally. The source of this sequence is a man between 40 and 49 years old with glioma. Some clones in this sample may be carry-over from other donors' samples. The CDR3 sequence is CASRSDGGMIDEQFF. In nucleotide form, the sequence is TGTGCCAGCAGGTCCGACGGGGGCATGATCGATGAGCAGTTCTTC.